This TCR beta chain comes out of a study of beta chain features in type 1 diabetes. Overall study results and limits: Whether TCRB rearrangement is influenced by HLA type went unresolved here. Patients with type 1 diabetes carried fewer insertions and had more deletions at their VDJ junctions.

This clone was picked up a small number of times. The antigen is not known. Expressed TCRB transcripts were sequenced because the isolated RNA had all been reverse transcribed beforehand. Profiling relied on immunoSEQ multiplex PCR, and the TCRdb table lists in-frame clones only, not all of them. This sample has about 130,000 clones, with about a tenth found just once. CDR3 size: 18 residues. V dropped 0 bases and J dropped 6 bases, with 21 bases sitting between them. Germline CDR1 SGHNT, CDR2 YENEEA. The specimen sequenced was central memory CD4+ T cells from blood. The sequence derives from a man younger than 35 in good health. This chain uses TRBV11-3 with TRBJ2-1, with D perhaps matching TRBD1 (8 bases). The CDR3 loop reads CASSLDQGGTGSFNEQFF. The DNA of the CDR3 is TGTGCCAGCAGCTTAGATCAGGGGGGGACAGGAAGCTTCAATGAGCAGTTCTTC.